This passage covers 22 T cell receptor beta chains from one sample sequenced in a study of cytomegalovirus exposure and HLA in healthy donors (dated by TCRdb to 2017 to 2019). The method was the immunoSEQ multiplex PCR assay. For the multiplex PCR, a mixture combining 60 forward primers for TCR Vbeta segments and 13 reverse primers for TCR Jbeta segments was used. As stored in TCRdb, this immuneACCESS dataset retains in-frame rearrangements with V and J assigned. A fraction of the clones does not appear; measured against another copy, unresolved V genes explain less than half of the discrepancy, and the remainder lacks a known reason. For this sample there are over 130,000 clones; around 70% appear just once. The top ten hold 1.6% of the sample. The source material was PBMCs. These TCRs come from a woman aged 25 to 45 in good health and CMV-seronegative.

J is TRBJ1-1 and V is TRBV6-5; D gene uncertain. Per germline, CDR1 MNHEY and CDR2 SVGAGI. CDR3 length: 13 residues. Trimming took off 7 bases at V and 3 bases at J, with 12 bases between the two ends. The CDR3 sequence is CASTGVSDTEAFF. The CDR3 DNA is TGTGCCAGCACCGGGGTTTCAGACACTGAAGCTTTCTTT.

This chain links TRBV6-1 with TRBJ1-2, with TRBD1 identical over 12 bases. The V segment lost 2 bases and the J segment 4 bases; nucleotides outside the gene matches: 8. There are 17 residues in the CDR3. Germline V gives CDR1 MNHNS, CDR2 SASEGT. The DNA for the CDR3 is TGTGCCAGCAGTGAAATGGGACAGGGGGCGCATCGCTATGGCTACACCTTC. Translation gives CASSEMGQGAHRYGYTF.

The chain joins TRBV28 to TRBJ2-7; D may be TRBD2 (6 bases). The CDR3 contains 15 residues. Looked up from germline, CDR1 is MDHEN and CDR2 is SYDVKM. This chain's CDR3 is CASSLGGNRNYEQYV. The CDR3 DNA reads as TGTGCCAGTAGTTTGGGAGGTAACAGGAACTACGAGCAGTACGTC.

The J gene is TRBJ1-1, the V gene TRBV5-5, with no clear D. In germline, CDR1 is SGHKS, CDR2 YYEKEE (reference sequence). This CDR3 region has 15 residues. Trimming left V 0 bases short and J 3 bases short, with 12 bases between. The CDR3 loop reads CASSLAPGMHTEAFF. For the CDR3, the DNA is TGTGCCAGCAGCTTGGCTCCGGGGATGCACACTGAAGCTTTCTTT.

The rearrangement joins TRBV4-2 to TRBJ1-4, with 7 bases lining up with TRBD1. Looked up from germline, CDR1 is LGHNA and CDR2 is YNFKEQ. V was pared by 2 bases and J by 7 bases, with 7 bases of the junction left unmatched. CDR3 size: 15 residues. In DNA, the CDR3 is TGTGCCAGCAGCCAAATATCACAGGGGAGTGAAAAACTGTTTTTT. This translates into CASSQISQGSEKLFF.

This clone was observed a few times. The chain recombines TRBV5-4 with TRBJ2-1; 8 nucleotides align to TRBD2. V trimming: 2 bases; J trimming: 8 bases; junction bases outside the gene matches: 6. CDR3 length: 14 amino acids. From germline, CDR1 is SGHNT and CDR2 YYREEE (reference sequence). DNA for the CDR3: TGTGCCAGCAGCTTAGCGGGAGCTGGGTATGAGCAGTTCTTC. This codes for CASSLAGAGYEQFF. The whole variable domain, remainder taken from reference TRBV5-4 and TRBJ2-1, is ETGVTQSPTHLIKTRGQQVTLRCSSQSGHNTVSWYQQALGQGPQFIFQYYREEENGRGNFPPRFSGLQFPNYSSELNVNALELDDSALYLCASSLAGAGYEQFFGPGTRLTVL.

About this clone itself: A junction end diverges from the germline sequence, so it may reflect a read error. Here the CDR3 reads CSSSPPQGSDGNTIYF. Here the CDR3 DNA reads TGTTCCAGCAGCCCGCCGCAGGGAAGTGATGGAAACACCATATATTTT. The chain joins TRBV7-9 to TRBJ1-3; the D gene is possibly TRBD1 (5 bases). Germline assignment: CDR1 SEHNR and CDR2 FQNEAQ (reference sequence). The CDR3 has 16 amino acids.

This sequence joins TRBV10-3 and TRBJ1-1; D is possibly TRBD1 (5 bases). The CDR3 spans 16 residues. Germline V gene lookup returns CDR1 ENHRY and CDR2 SYGVKD. Trimming pared 2 bases from V and 1 base from J, leaving 14 bases between. CDR3 DNA: TGTGCCATCAGTGAGAGAGGTATTGGGGCGAACACTGAAGCTTTCTTT. Encoded protein: CAISERGIGANTEAFF.

The chain recombines TRBV7-8 with TRBJ1-4; D is perhaps TRBD1 (6 bases). Trimming took 5 bases from V and 8 from J, leaving 15 bases between them. In germline, CDR1 is SGHVS, CDR2 FQNEAQ. The length of the CDR3 is 14 residues. The CDR3 here is CASSPPGGAEKLFF. CDR3 bases: TGTGCCAGCAGCCCACCGGGGGGGGCGGAAAAACTGTTTTTT.

In this sample, this clone turned up a few times. The chain links TRBV9 to TRBJ2-2, with TRBD2 matching over 9 bases. The ends lost 0 bases at V and 5 bases at J; junction bases unmatched: 5. The V gene's germline CDR1 is SGDLS and CDR2 YYNGEE. This CDR3 contains 16 residues. The CDR3 sequence is CASSVGLAGSTGELFF. The CDR3 DNA reads TGTGCCAGCAGCGTAGGGCTAGCGGGGTCTACCGGGGAGCTGTTTTTT.

The rearrangement uses TRBV6-1 and TRBJ2-5, with 13 nucleotides matching TRBD2. CDR1 and CDR2 (germline): MNHNS, SASEGT. With 3 bases clipped from V and 3 bases from J, the junction kept 7 bases outside the gene matches. This CDR3 spans 17 amino acids. Here the CDR3 DNA reads TGTGCCAGCAGTGACCAGGGGGGGACTAGCGGGAAAGAGACCCAGTACTTC. This translates into CASSDQGGTSGKETQYF.

This clone was detected only a few times. The J gene is TRBJ2-5, the V gene TRBV27, with D perhaps TRBD2 (6 bases). CDR3 size: 13 residues. The V end lost 10 bases, the J end lost 7 bases, and 19 bases lay between the germline ends. Per the germline V gene, CDR1 is MNHEY and CDR2 is SMNVEV (reference sequence). The CDR3 DNA sequence: TGTGCCACCCCCCCTAGGAGGGGACGGACCCAGTACTTC. Its protein product is CATPPRRGRTQYF.

The chain recombines TRBV7-9 with TRBJ1-1; TRBD1 matches 7 bases. The CDR3 loop spans 14 amino acids. Germline V gene lookup returns CDR1 SEHNR and CDR2 FQNEAQ (reference sequence). Trimming at V came to 0 bases and at J to 9 bases, leaving 7 bases not matched to a gene. The chain's CDR3 is CASSLASRQGQAFF. As DNA, the CDR3 is TGTGCCAGCAGCTTAGCCAGTCGACAGGGCCAAGCTTTCTTT.

The chain links TRBV4-1 to TRBJ2-5; TRBD2 agrees at 9 bases. This CDR3 is built from 17 residues. CDR1 and CDR2 from the germline V gene are MGHRA and YSYEKL. V lost 1 base and J lost 0; bases outside the gene matches: 6. This CDR3 reads CASSQGGAGGNQETQYF. For the CDR3, the DNA is TGCGCCAGCAGCCAAGGGGGTGCGGGGGGGAACCAAGAGACCCAGTACTTC.

The chain recombines TRBV12-5 with TRBJ2-5; 9 positions match TRBD1. Germline CDR1 LGHNT, CDR2 FRNRAP. This CDR3 region has 16 residues. V lost 6 bases and J lost 2; bases outside the gene matches: 10. This chain's CDR3 is CASGTGTGTSQETQYF. The CDR3 DNA follows: TGTGCTAGTGGAACCGGGACAGGGACTTCGCAAGAGACCCAGTACTTC.

This clone was counted once. This chain's CDR3 is CASSIGTVGPTQYF. The CDR3 DNA sequence: TGTGCCAGTAGTATCGGGACAGTGGGCCCGACCCAGTACTTC. The rearrangement links TRBV19 to TRBJ2-5; TRBD1 matches at 7 bases. The CDR3 is 14 amino acids. V trimming: 3 bases; J trimming: 7 bases; junction bases outside the gene matches: 8. CDR1 LNHDA and CDR2 SQIVND come from the germline V gene (reference sequence).

CDR3 loop: CAISESSQGGRRQYF. The CDR3 DNA reads TGTGCCATCAGTGAGTCATCACAGGGGGGTAGACGGCAGTACTTC. The chain recombines TRBV10-3 with TRBJ2-7; 8 bases agree with TRBD1. V lost 0 bases to trimming and J lost 9 bases; unmatched junction nucleotides: 10. Germline V gene lookup returns CDR1 ENHRY and CDR2 SYGVKD. This CDR3 spans 15 amino acids.

In its sample, this clone was seen a few times. CDR3: CASSVTSGAETQYF. CDR3 bases: TGTGCCAGCAGCGTGACTAGTGGTGCGGAGACCCAGTACTTC. The gene calls are TRBV9 and TRBJ2-5; D might be TRBD2 (6 bases). The V gene's germline CDR1 is SGDLS and CDR2 YYNGEE. V dropped 2 bases and J dropped 5 bases, with 13 bases sitting between them. This CDR3 spans 14 amino acids.

The chain employs TRBV7-9 and TRBJ2-7; D gene uncertain. The CDR3 sequence is 13 residues long. Germline values: CDR1 SEHNR, CDR2 FQNEAQ (reference sequence). V lost 2 bases and J lost 4, with 9 bases in between. The DNA for the CDR3 is TGTGCCAGCAGCTTAAAAACATCTTACGAGCAGTACTTC. It encodes CASSLKTSYEQYF.

The chain combines TRBV5-8 with TRBJ1-1, with D perhaps matching TRBD1 (6 bases). Germline V lookup: CDR1 SGHTS, CDR2 YDEGEE. Trimming removed 4 bases at V and 4 bases at J, with 14 bases between. This CDR3 region has 14 residues. CDR3 DNA sequence: TGTGCCAGCAGCCGATGGGGGCGCGGCACTGAAGCTTTCTTT. Translating gives CASSRWGRGTEAFF. Complete variable domain (other parts from reference TRBV5-8 and TRBJ1-1): EAGVTQSPTHLIKTRGQQATLRCSPISGHTSVYWYQQALGLGLQFLLWYDEGEERNRGNFPPRFSGRQFPNYSSELNVNALELEDSALYLCASSRWGRGTEAFFGQGTRLTVV.

This chain joins TRBV5-1 and TRBJ2-1, with D possibly matching TRBD1 (5 bases). V was cut by 4 bases and J by 7 bases, with 12 bases left in between. This CDR3 comprises 13 residues. CDR1 and CDR2 (germline): SGHRS, YFSETQ. In nucleotides, the CDR3 is TGCGCCAGCAGCGCCCAGCAGGGTAATGAGCAGTTCTTC. This translates into CASSAQQGNEQFF.

V gene TRBV18 combines with J gene TRBJ2-6; the D is unclear. V lost 4 bases and J 0 bases, leaving 4 bases between the germline ends. Germline-derived CDR1 and CDR2 are KGHSH and LQKENI. The CDR3 spans 14 residues. The CDR3 DNA follows: TGTGCCAGCTCACGGCTCTCTGGGGCCAACGTCCTGACTTTC. The encoded protein is CASSRLSGANVLTF.